What follows are 27 T cell receptor beta chains derived from one specimen sequenced in a study of cytomegalovirus exposure and HLA in healthy donors. Using immunoSEQ multiplex PCR, the repertoire was profiled, and TCRdb retains in-frame clones only, with some absent. The sample lists some 78,000 clones, 96% seen once, with approximately 1.5% in the top ten. The sequencing sample was made of PBMCs. Receptors were obtained from a man younger than 30 in good health and CMV-seropositive.

The chain uses TRBV5-1 and TRBJ2-3; 7 positions agree with TRBD2. The germline V gene has CDR1 SGHRS and CDR2 YFSETQ. V shed 1 base and J 3 bases; nucleotides not matched to a gene: 5. The CDR3 runs to 15 residues. The CDR3 reads CASSLKGGGTDTQYF. CDR3 nucleotides: TGCGCCAGCAGCTTGAAGGGCGGGGGAACAGATACGCAGTATTTT.

CDR3 coding DNA: TGTGCCTGGAGTGTGGGCATATCCTTTGAAGCTTTCTTT. Residues: CAWSVGISFEAFF. V gene TRBV30 combines with J gene TRBJ1-1; D uncertain. Between the trimmed V and J ends, which lost 0 bases and 7 bases, there was a span of 12 bases. CDR1 and CDR2 from the germline V gene are GTSNPN and SVGIG (reference sequence). This CDR3 is built from 13 residues.

The CDR3 sequence is CSGRKTGGPGELFF. DNA for the CDR3: TGCAGCGGAAGAAAGACAGGGGGGCCCGGGGAGCTGTTTTTT. V is TRBV29-1 and J is TRBJ2-2, with TRBD1 matching 9 bases. Trimming cost V 7 bases and J 6 bases; bases outside gene matches: 9. Looked up from germline, CDR1 is SQVTM and CDR2 is ANQGSEA. The CDR3 consists of 14 residues.

The chain joins TRBV9 to TRBJ2-1, with 13 bases that match TRBD2. The CDR3 sequence is 15 residues long. The V segment lost 3 bases and the J segment 8 bases; nucleotides outside the gene matches: 5. Germline V gene sequence: CDR1 SGDLS, CDR2 YYNGEE. DNA of the CDR3: TGTGCCAGCAGCGCACTAGCGGGAGGGTTCTATGAGCAGTTCTTC. Its translation is CASSALAGGFYEQFF.

This chain's CDR3 is CASRREGSEQYF. CDR3 nucleotides: TGTGCCAGCAGGAGGGAGGGCTCCGAGCAGTACTTC. The chain combines TRBV5-6 with TRBJ2-7, with TRBD2 matching 7 bases. Per the germline V gene, CDR1 is SGHDT and CDR2 is YYEEEE. The CDR3 contains 12 residues. Losses at the gene ends were 5 bases for V and 6 bases for J; bases not matched to a gene: 5.

This clone was recorded only once. V usage is TRBV5-1 and J usage is TRBJ2-2, with 10 bases identical to TRBD2. The CDR3 has 16 amino acids. The V segment lost 2 bases and the J segment 6 bases; nucleotides outside the gene matches: 7. CDR1 and CDR2 from the germline V gene are SGHRS and YFSETQ. In DNA, the CDR3 is TGCGCCAGCAGCTTTTCTAGCGGGAGTGTCGCCGGGGAGCTGTTTTTT. This gives the protein CASSFSSGSVAGELFF.

V and J are TRBV29-1 and TRBJ1-2; 11 nucleotides agree with TRBD1. The CDR3 runs 14 residues. Germline values: CDR1 SQVTM, CDR2 ANQGSEA. CDR3 in amino acids: CTLVAGQGDYGYTF. CDR3 bases: TGCACCCTCGTTGCGGGACAGGGGGACTATGGCTACACCTTC.

The DNA of the CDR3 is TGTGCCAGCAGTGACTCGACATCGGGAGATGGAGGTAATGAGCAGTTCTTC. This codes for CASSDSTSGDGGNEQFF. The chain has TRBV6-4 and TRBJ2-1; a possible D gene is TRBD2 (6 bases). V was shortened by 0 bases and J by 7 bases, with 19 bases between the two germline ends. CDR1 is MRHNA, CDR2 SNTAGT, per germline. The CDR3 runs 17 residues.

The chain joins TRBV28 to TRBJ2-2; a weak D match, TRBD1 (5 bases). Germline V gene data show CDR1 as MDHEN and CDR2 as SYDVKM. The CDR3 spans 14 residues. V lost 9 bases and J 7 bases, leaving 18 bases between the germline ends. The CDR3 region is CASLGASSVGELFF. DNA for the CDR3: TGTGCCAGTTTAGGGGCCTCGTCGGTCGGGGAGCTGTTTTTT.

The V and J genes are TRBV6-1 and TRBJ1-2; TRBD1 matches at 7 bases. CDR1 is MNHNS and CDR2 is SASEGT in the germline V gene. CDR3 length: 15 residues. J gave up 0 bases and V 2 bases, and 3 bases lay outside the gene matches. The CDR3 bases are TGTGCCAGCAGTGAACTGACAGGGCCTAACTATGGCTACACCTTC. It specifies CASSELTGPNYGYTF.

This chain joins TRBV6-1 and TRBJ2-7; tentatively, D is TRBD1 (6 bases). Germline CDR1 is MNHNS and CDR2 is SASEGT. The V and J ends lost 7 bases and 2 bases respectively, with 15 bases between them. The CDR3 has 14 amino acids. The CDR3 nucleotides are TGTGCCAGCAACTCTCCGGGACACCCCTACGAGCAGTACTTC. The encoded protein is CASNSPGHPYEQYF.

V and J are TRBV19 and TRBJ2-7; 13 positions agree with TRBD2. Germline lookup yields CDR1 LNHDA and CDR2 SQIVND (reference sequence). J was trimmed by 1 base and V by 4 bases; bases with no gene match: 4. This CDR3 has 16 residues. The CDR3 region is CASSTRGLAGSYEQYF. The CDR3 coding sequence is TGTGCCAGTAGTACTCGGGGACTAGCGGGATCCTACGAGCAGTACTTC.

The chain uses TRBV10-3 and TRBJ2-3; TRBD2 matches at 12 bases. The germline CDR1 and CDR2 sequences are ENHRY and SYGVKD. This CDR3 contains 16 residues. Trimming took 4 bases from V and 4 from J; bases not matched to a gene: 6. The CDR3 coding sequence is TGTGCCATCAGTGGGCGACTAGCGGGAGCCCCAGATACGCAGTATTTT. This sequence encodes CAISGRLAGAPDTQYF.

J is TRBJ1-1 and V is TRBV19; 10 bases are shared with TRBD1. The CDR3 runs 13 residues. The V and J ends lost 6 bases and 8 bases, in that order; junction bases with no gene match: 6. Germline V CDR1 and CDR2: LNHDA, SQIVND (reference sequence). CDR3 in amino acids: CASSHAGQGEAFF. In nucleotides, the CDR3 is TGTGCCAGTAGCCACGCGGGACAGGGGGAAGCTTTCTTT.

The V gene is TRBV6-5, the J gene TRBJ1-2; D is undetermined. Trimming stripped 2 bases from V and 5 bases from J, with 15 bases between. The CDR3 length is 15 residues. Germline-derived CDR1 and CDR2 are MNHEY and SVGAGI. CDR3 sequence (DNA): TGTGCCAGCAGTTACACTATGGGTAATCGGTATGGCTACACCTTC. This translates into CASSYTMGNRYGYTF.

The CDR3 DNA reads as TGCAGCGTTGACTGGCAGTCGAACACTGAAGCTTTCTTT. It specifies CSVDWQSNTEAFF. The chain has TRBV29-1 and TRBJ1-1, with D hard to call. The CDR3 consists of 13 residues. Germline values: CDR1 SQVTM, CDR2 ANQGSEA. V lost 3 bases, J lost 1 base, and 9 bases lay in between.

The rearrangement joins TRBV30 to TRBJ1-2; D remains ambiguous. The CDR3 extends over 11 amino acids. Germline CDR1 and CDR2: GTSNPN and SVGIG (reference sequence). V shed 5 bases and J shed 8 bases, with 12 bases lying between them. The CDR3 nucleotides are TGTGCCTGGGGATCCTCGGGAGGCTACACCTTC. It is translated as CAWGSSGGYTF.

The gene calls are TRBV7-9 and TRBJ1-5; D is unresolved. CDR1 is SEHNR and CDR2 is FQNEAQ in the germline V gene (reference sequence). This CDR3 comprises 16 residues. Trimming cost V 5 bases and J 4 bases, with 18 bases left between them. The chain's CDR3 is CASSPRRIGENQPQHF. As DNA, the CDR3 is TGTGCCAGCAGCCCCCGTCGTATCGGGGAAAATCAGCCCCAGCATTTT.

The J gene is TRBJ2-7, the V gene TRBV27, with 9 bases identical to TRBD1. This CDR3 is built from 15 residues. J was trimmed by 5 bases and V by 7 bases; bases with no gene match: 12. CDR1 is MNHEY and CDR2 is SMNVEV in the germline V gene (reference sequence). The DNA of the CDR3 is TGTGCCAGCAAAGTTCCGGGACAGGGTGTCCACGAGCAGTACTTC. This encodes CASKVPGQGVHEQYF.

The V gene is TRBV18, the J gene TRBJ2-7, with a tentative D call TRBD1 (6 bases). The V gene's germline CDR1 is KGHSH and CDR2 LQKENI. The CDR3 totals 14 residues. Deletions cut 2 bases from V and 1 base from J, with 9 bases between. The CDR3 protein is CASSPGQGSYEQYF. The CDR3 DNA reads as TGTGCCAGCTCACCAGGGCAGGGGTCCTACGAGCAGTACTTC.

The chain carries TRBV9 and TRBJ2-7; 7 positions match TRBD2. V trimming: 4 bases; J trimming: 5 bases; junction bases outside the gene matches: 9. The CDR3 sequence is 14 residues long. Germline loops: CDR1 SGDLS, CDR2 YYNGEE. The CDR3 DNA sequence: TGTGCCAGCAGCCACCCGGGGAGGGTGAACGAGCAGTACTTC. It is translated as CASSHPGRVNEQYF.

The V and J genes are TRBV30 and TRBJ2-3; maybe TRBD2 (6 bases). Trimming took 8 bases from V and 3 from J, leaving 18 bases between them. This CDR3 has 14 residues. CDR1 GTSNPN and CDR2 SVGIG come from the germline V gene (reference sequence). CDR3 DNA sequence: TGTGCCAGAGACGGTGGAGCGGGTACAGATACGCAGTATTTT. It codes for CARDGGAGTDTQYF.

This chain links TRBV29-1 with TRBJ2-1; 11 nucleotides line up with TRBD2. The length of the CDR3 is 14 residues. J gave up 8 bases and V 2 bases, and 5 bases lay outside the gene matches. Per the germline V gene, CDR1 is SQVTM and CDR2 is ANQGSEA. This CDR3 is CSVENTSGSHEQFF. The CDR3 DNA reads as TGCAGCGTTGAAAACACTAGCGGGAGCCATGAGCAGTTCTTC.

The genes are TRBV28 and TRBJ2-7; the match to TRBD2 covers 11 bases. From germline, CDR1 is MDHEN and CDR2 SYDVKM. The CDR3 is made up of 16 amino acids. V trimming: 4 bases; J trimming: 6 bases; junction bases outside the gene matches: 11. The CDR3 DNA sequence: TGTGCCAGCAGTTCCAACTTACTAGCGGGAGAGGGCGAGCAGTACTTC. Its translation is CASSSNLLAGEGEQYF. Full variable domain (rest looked up from reference TRBV28 and TRBJ2-7): DVKVTQSSRYLVKRTGEKVFLECVQDMDHENMFWYRQDPGLGLRLIYFSYDVKMKEKGDIPEGYSVSREKKERFSLILESASTNQTSMYLCASSSNLLAGEGEQYFGPGTRLTVT.

Note on this clone: Germline is not matched at one junction end, which may reflect a read error. The J gene is TRBJ1-4, the V gene TRBV30; D uncertain. The CDR3 spans 13 residues. Germline V CDR1 and CDR2: GTSNPN, SVGIG (reference sequence). Here the CDR3 reads CAGRRMSNEKLFF. The CDR3 coding sequence is TGTGCCGGGAGGAGGATGTCTAATGAAAAACTGTTTTTT.

This clone turned up a few times. The chain couples TRBV27 to TRBJ2-3; 7 nucleotides line up with TRBD1. After removal of 5 bases from V and 0 bases from J, the junction contained 5 bases not matched to a gene. CDR3 length equals 15 residues. Germline CDR1 and CDR2: MNHEY and SMNVEV (reference sequence). In nucleotides, the CDR3 is TGTGCCAGCAGTCCGGGACAGTGGAGCACAGATACGCAGTATTTT. This translates into CASSPGQWSTDTQYF.

The chain couples TRBV18 to TRBJ1-1; D ambiguous. The germline V gene encodes CDR1 KGHSH and CDR2 LQKENI. The CDR3 runs 14 residues. Trimming left V 1 base short and J 1 base short, with 7 bases between. The CDR3 loop reads CASSPQAGNTEAFF. DNA of the CDR3: TGTGCCAGCTCACCACAGGCGGGGAACACTGAAGCTTTCTTT.